One sample yielded the 31 T cell receptor beta chains listed below, sequenced in a study of blood T cell repertoires in COVID-19. This table comes from immunoSEQ multiplex PCR, and its TCRdb copy is limited to in-frame clones, with some not included. Among about 190,000 clones listed, about 88% were seen once. The sequenced material came from PBMCs or T cells enriched from blood (not recorded which). These receptor sequences come from a woman in her 40s in a cohort exposed to, infected with or recovered from COVID-19 (not recorded which).

The chain uses TRBV6-5 and TRBJ2-1; 9 bases are shared with TRBD1. The J segment lost 2 bases and the V segment lost 5 bases, leaving 4 bases of the junction unmatched. Looked up from germline, CDR1 is MNHEY and CDR2 is SVGAGI. The CDR3 spans 15 residues. The CDR3 here is CASSTDRGPYNEQFF. The DNA for the CDR3 is TGTGCCAGCAGTACGGACAGGGGCCCCTACAATGAGCAGTTCTTC.

This CDR3 reads CASSQGGLADTDTQYF. The CDR3 bases are TGCGCCAGCAGCCAAGGGGGCCTAGCGGACACAGATACGCAGTATTTT. This chain links TRBV4-3 with TRBJ2-3, with 7 bases lining up with TRBD2. The CDR3 sequence is 16 residues long. After removal of 1 base from V and 2 bases from J, the junction contained 6 bases not matched to a gene. Germline CDR1 and CDR2: LGHNA and YSLEER.

The CDR3 DNA sequence: TGCGCCAGCAGCTCCGATGGACAGGGGGCGACCTATAATTCACCCCTCCACTTT. This translates into CASSSDGQGATYNSPLHF. The chain carries TRBV5-1 and TRBJ1-6; 11 bases fit TRBD1. This CDR3 has 18 amino acids. With V trimmed by 3 bases and J by 2 bases, 7 bases remained unmatched. Per germline, CDR1 SGHRS and CDR2 YFSETQ.

Details on this clone: Other DNA sequences in this specimen translate into the identical CDR3. The V and J genes are TRBV9 and TRBJ2-3; 8 nucleotides align to TRBD2. Germline CDR1 and CDR2: SGDLS and YYNGEE. This CDR3 is 16 amino acids long. The V and J ends lost 0 bases and 0 bases, in that order; junction bases with no gene match: 3. The DNA for the CDR3 is TGTGCCAGCAGCGTAGTGGGCGGGAGGAGCACAGATACGCAGTATTTT. Encoded protein: CASSVVGGRSTDTQYF.

This clone appeared once. The CDR3 protein is CASSVDSNYEQYF. CDR3 in DNA: TGTGCCAGCAGCGTAGATTCCAACTACGAGCAGTACTTC. The chain is built from TRBV9 and TRBJ2-7; D not certain. The CDR3 is made up of 13 amino acids. The germline V gene encodes CDR1 SGDLS and CDR2 YYNGEE. V was trimmed by 0 bases and J by 3 bases, leaving 7 bases between them.

CDR3 nucleotide sequence: TGTGCCAGTAGTAACGACAGGTTCTCCTACGAGCAGTACTTC. Translated: CASSNDRFSYEQYF. The chain joins TRBV19 to TRBJ2-7, with D perhaps TRBD1 (6 bases). The CDR3 is 14 residues long. From germline, CDR1 is LNHDA and CDR2 SQIVND (reference sequence). Trimming pared 4 bases from V and 0 bases from J, leaving 10 bases between.

The CDR3: CASSLTGTDNEQFF. CDR3 DNA: TGTGCCAGCAGTCTTACAGGGACAGACAATGAGCAGTTCTTC. This sequence joins TRBV27 and TRBJ2-1; TRBD1 agrees at 7 bases. The CDR3 totals 14 residues. Germline values: CDR1 MNHEY, CDR2 SMNVEV (reference sequence). Trimming cost V 5 bases and J 5 bases; bases outside gene matches: 6.

This chain joins TRBV5-1 and TRBJ2-2; 12 bases fit TRBD2. Germline loops: CDR1 SGHRS, CDR2 YFSETQ. After removal of 5 bases from V and 7 bases from J, the junction contained 9 bases not matched to a gene. This CDR3 region has 16 residues. CDR3 residues: CASSPGTSGLVGELFF. In DNA form, the CDR3 reads TGCGCCAGCAGTCCCGGGACTAGCGGGTTGGTCGGGGAGCTGTTTTTT. The complete variable domain, with remaining parts taken from reference TRBV5-1 and TRBJ2-2, reads KAGVTQTPRYLIKTRGQQVTLSCSPISGHRSVSWYQQTPGQGLQFLFEYFSETQRNKGNFPGRFSGRQFSNSRSEMNVSTLELGDSALYLCASSPGTSGLVGELFFGEGSRLTVL.

The chain is built from TRBV6-5 and TRBJ1-4; 10 bases match TRBD1. V dropped 5 bases and J dropped 8; count of bases not matched to a gene: 5. CDR1 MNHEY and CDR2 SVGAGI come from the germline V gene. The CDR3 totals 14 residues. The CDR3 is CASSLGQGGEKLFF. In nucleotides, the CDR3 is TGTGCCAGCAGTCTCGGACAGGGGGGAGAAAAACTGTTTTTT.

The chain links TRBV27 to TRBJ2-3, with 11 bases identical to TRBD1. Germline trimming cut 6 bases from V and 5 bases from J; bases unmatched to any gene: 10. In germline, CDR1 is MNHEY, CDR2 SMNVEV (reference sequence). The CDR3 consists of 16 residues. CDR3 sequence reads: CASSYWTGGLKDTQYF. The CDR3 nucleotides are TGTGCCAGCAGCTACTGGACAGGGGGCTTGAAAGATACGCAGTATTTT.

The chain uses TRBV6-5 and TRBJ2-5; 7 bases agree with TRBD1. There are 14 residues in the CDR3. V was pared by 5 bases and J by 5 bases, with 8 bases of the junction left unmatched. CDR1 and CDR2 (germline): MNHEY, SVGAGI. The CDR3 DNA follows: TGTGCCAGCAGTCCGAACAGGGGAGTGGAGACCCAGTACTTC. This encodes CASSPNRGVETQYF.

The chain's CDR3 is CASSRRPGQGLEQYF. The CDR3 DNA is TGTGCCAGCAGCAGGCGCCCAGGACAGGGATTAGAGCAGTACTTC. This rearrangement joins TRBV21-1 to TRBJ2-7; the table's TRBD1 call for D was not verified on the DNA. TRBV21-1 is classified as a pseudogene. The CDR3 sequence is 15 residues long.

The chain couples TRBV6-5 to TRBJ1-6; maybe TRBD1 (5 bases). Trimming took off 8 bases at V and 7 bases at J, with 12 bases between the two ends. The germline V gene has CDR1 MNHEY and CDR2 SVGAGI. The CDR3 consists of 13 residues. The DNA for the CDR3 is TGTGCCAGCTCTGCCGGGGGAAATTCACCCCTCCACTTT. This sequence encodes CASSAGGNSPLHF.

A single count supports this clone. The genes are TRBV9 and TRBJ2-7; 8 nucleotides agree with TRBD1. Unmatched junction bases numbered 5, after V lost 4 bases and J lost 2 bases. The CDR3 consists of 14 residues. Germline assignment: CDR1 SGDLS and CDR2 YYNGEE. This CDR3 reads CASSPGQGAYEQYF. Here the CDR3 DNA reads TGTGCCAGCAGCCCTGGACAGGGAGCCTACGAGCAGTACTTC.

This sequence joins TRBV30 and TRBJ2-1; TRBD2 matches at 9 bases. The V segment lost 3 bases and the J segment 4 bases; nucleotides outside the gene matches: 16. The CDR3 sequence is 18 residues long. Per the germline V gene, CDR1 is GTSNPN and CDR2 is SVGIG (reference sequence). CDR3 protein: CAWRGPGTSYLTYNEQFF. The DNA of the CDR3 is TGTGCCTGGAGGGGGCCCGGGACTAGCTATCTTACATACAATGAGCAGTTCTTC.

The gene calls are TRBV18 and TRBJ1-4; 10 positions match TRBD1. The CDR3 runs 13 residues. Per the germline V gene, CDR1 is KGHSH and CDR2 is LQKENI. The V and J ends lost 2 bases and 13 bases, in that order; junction bases with no gene match: 4. The CDR3: CASSPGDRGRLFF. CDR3 coding DNA: TGTGCCAGCTCACCAGGGGACAGGGGCAGACTGTTTTTT.

The chain is built from TRBV5-4 and TRBJ2-1; 7 bases map to TRBD1. The CDR3 has 13 residues. CDR1 and CDR2 (germline): SGHNT, YYREEE (reference sequence). V lost 3 bases, J lost 3 bases, and 0 bases stayed unmatched. The CDR3 sequence: CASSWDSYNEQFF. DNA of the CDR3: TGTGCCAGCAGCTGGGACAGCTACAATGAGCAGTTCTTC.

In its sample, this clone was seen once. V is TRBV7-7 and J is TRBJ2-7, with D tentatively TRBD1 (6 bases). Trimming took 0 bases from V and 0 from J, leaving 9 bases between them. The CDR3 has 15 amino acids. In germline, CDR1 is SSHAT, CDR2 FNYEAQ (reference sequence). CDR3 DNA: TGTGCCAGCAGCTTAGCCAGGGGCCCCTCCTACGAGCAGTACTTC. Translation: CASSLARGPSYEQYF.

This clone was counted only a few times. This chain links TRBV6-6 with TRBJ1-1; D is uncertain. V was shortened by 5 bases and J by 7 bases, with 26 bases between the two germline ends. The CDR3 consists of 17 residues. Germline CDR1 is MNHNY and CDR2 is SVGAGI (reference sequence). The CDR3 nucleotides read TGTGCCAGCAGTCATATATCCCGATCCGGAGCAAACGGTGAAGCTTTCTTT. The encoded protein is CASSHISRSGANGEAFF.

The chain joins TRBV10-3 to TRBJ1-1, with TRBD1 matching 9 bases. Trimming cost V 2 bases and J 0 bases; bases outside gene matches: 1. This CDR3 spans 15 amino acids. Germline CDR1 ENHRY, CDR2 SYGVKD. CDR3 DNA: TGTGCCATCAGTGAGGGACAGGGGATGAACACTGAAGCTTTCTTT. Its translation: CAISEGQGMNTEAFF.

The gene calls are TRBV10-3 and TRBJ2-7; possible D gene TRBD1, 5 bases. With 11 bases removed from V and 3 bases from J, the gap between germline ends came to 20 bases. The CDR3 has 14 amino acids. Germline CDR1 reads ENHRY; CDR2 reads SYGVKD. The chain's CDR3 is CASNQGSGFYEQYF. In DNA form, the CDR3 reads TGTGCCTCAAATCAGGGAAGTGGGTTCTACGAGCAGTACTTC.

The chain uses TRBV5-1 and TRBJ2-3; 7 positions agree with TRBD1. The germline V gene has CDR1 SGHRS and CDR2 YFSETQ. Unmatched junction bases numbered 18, after V lost 5 bases and J lost 3 bases. The CDR3 has 18 residues. The CDR3 protein is CASRGATGLGPGTDTQYF. CDR3 sequence (DNA): TGCGCCAGCAGAGGGGCGACAGGGCTGGGTCCTGGAACAGATACGCAGTATTTT.

This clone was seen just once. The chain has TRBV7-6 and TRBJ2-7; D is perhaps TRBD1 (5 bases). The V end was cut by 3 bases, the J end by 1 base, with 7 bases between. Per the germline V gene, CDR1 is SGHVS and CDR2 is FNYEAQ. CDR3 length: 13 amino acids. CDR3 coding DNA: TGTGCCAGCAGCTTCAGGGCGTCCTACGAGCAGTACTTC. Translating gives CASSFRASYEQYF.

This chain connects TRBV18 to TRBJ1-2, with D possibly being TRBD1 (5 bases). CDR1 and CDR2 from the germline V gene are KGHSH and LQKENI. Trimming took off 2 bases at V and 6 bases at J, with 10 bases between the two ends. The CDR3 covers 13 residues. CDR3 nucleotides: TGTGCCAGCTCACCAGAGGGGAGGGATGGCTACACCTTC. Translating it yields CASSPEGRDGYTF.

J is TRBJ2-7 and V is TRBV13, with TRBD1 identical over 10 bases. The CDR3 consists of 14 residues. V lost 5 bases, J lost 7 bases, and 8 bases stayed unmatched. Germline-derived CDR1 and CDR2 are PRHDT and FYEKMQ (reference sequence). The CDR3 loop is CASSRRQGAREQYF. CDR3 nucleotides: TGTGCCAGCAGCCGTCGACAGGGGGCGAGGGAGCAGTACTTC.

This chain links TRBV5-1 with TRBJ1-2, with D perhaps matching TRBD1 (6 bases). This CDR3 has 14 amino acids. Trimming cost V 5 bases and J 4 bases, with 15 bases left between them. The V gene's germline CDR1 is SGHRS and CDR2 YFSETQ. CDR3 in DNA: TGCGCCAGCAGAGACCTACAGGGAGTCTATGGCTACACCTTC. It specifies CASRDLQGVYGYTF.

The V and J genes are TRBV24-1 and TRBJ1-2, with D possibly being TRBD1 (6 bases). The germline V gene has CDR1 KGHDR and CDR2 SFDVKD. Trimming left V 4 bases short and J 2 bases short, with 13 bases between. The CDR3 length is 15 residues. The CDR3 sequence: CATSDKSQGNYGYTF. Here the CDR3 DNA reads TGTGCCACCAGTGACAAATCACAGGGCAACTATGGCTACACCTTC.

V gene TRBV11-3 combines with J gene TRBJ2-6; D ambiguous. Germline V CDR1 and CDR2: SGHNT, YENEEA. This CDR3 contains 17 residues. V was shortened by 1 base and J by 0 bases, with 10 bases between the two germline ends. The CDR3 here is CASSLGTTLSGANVLTF. Here the CDR3 DNA reads TGTGCCAGCAGCTTAGGTACGACTCTCTCTGGGGCCAACGTCCTGACTTTC.

The chain recombines TRBV4-1 with TRBJ2-1; TRBD2 agrees at 12 bases. There are 16 residues in the CDR3. Germline CDR1 and CDR2: MGHRA and YSYEKL. V lost 3 bases to trimming and J lost 9 bases; unmatched junction nucleotides: 9. The CDR3 sequence is CASSHPPLAGGGEQFF. CDR3 coding DNA: TGCGCCAGCAGCCATCCCCCACTAGCGGGAGGAGGTGAGCAGTTCTTC.

The chain uses TRBV6-5 and TRBJ2-1; the D gene is possibly TRBD1 (6 bases). The CDR3 spans 14 residues. Per germline, CDR1 MNHEY and CDR2 SVGAGI. V was shortened by 10 bases and J by 0 bases, with 13 bases between the two germline ends. As DNA, the CDR3 is TGTGCCACCAGACAGGCTAGCTCCTACAATGAGCAGTTCTTC. It codes for CATRQASSYNEQFF.

The chain uses TRBV27 and TRBJ1-6; D is unclear. Germline CDR1 reads MNHEY; CDR2 reads SMNVEV (reference sequence). The CDR3 has 13 amino acids. V was cut by 4 bases and J by 7 bases, with 8 bases left in between. The CDR3 DNA reads as TGTGCCAGCAGTTCCAACTACAATTCACCCCTCCACTTT. Encoded protein: CASSSNYNSPLHF.